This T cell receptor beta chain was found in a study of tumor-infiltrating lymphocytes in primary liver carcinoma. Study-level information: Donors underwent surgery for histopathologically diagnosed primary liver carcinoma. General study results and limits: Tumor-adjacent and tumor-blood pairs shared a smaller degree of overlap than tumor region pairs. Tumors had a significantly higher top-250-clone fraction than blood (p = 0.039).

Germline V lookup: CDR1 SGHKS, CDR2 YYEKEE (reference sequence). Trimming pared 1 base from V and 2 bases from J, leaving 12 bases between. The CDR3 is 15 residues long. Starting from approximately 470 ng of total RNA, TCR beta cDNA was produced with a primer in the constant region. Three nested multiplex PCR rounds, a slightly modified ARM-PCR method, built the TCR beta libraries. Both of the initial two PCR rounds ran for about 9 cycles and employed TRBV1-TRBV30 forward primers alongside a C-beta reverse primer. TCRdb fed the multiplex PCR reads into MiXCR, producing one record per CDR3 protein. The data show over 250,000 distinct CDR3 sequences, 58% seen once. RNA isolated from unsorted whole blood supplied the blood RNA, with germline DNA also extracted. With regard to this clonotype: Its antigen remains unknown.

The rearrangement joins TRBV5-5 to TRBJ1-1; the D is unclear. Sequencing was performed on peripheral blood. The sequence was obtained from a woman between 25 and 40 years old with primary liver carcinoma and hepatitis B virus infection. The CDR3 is CASSLKPRTNTEAFF. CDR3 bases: TGTGCCAGCAGCTTGAAACCCCGGACTAACACTGAAGCTTTCTTT.